In its sample, the clone carrying this T cell receptor beta chain was seen a few times. Its antigen remains unknown. The study sequenced cultured CD4+ T cell DNA using the Oncomine TCR Beta short-read assay. The genomic DNA was obtained from cultured CD4+ T cells by extraction with the QIAamp micro DNA kit. TCRdb called the PCR reads again in MiXCR, with one record for every CDR3 protein. The table lists about 19,000 distinct CDR3 sequences, 48% of them singletons. This entry comes from a study of vaccination and CD4 T cells after COVID-19. Whole-study context: It was a median around 100 days after diagnosis, with a range of 35 to 161, that post-COVID samples were drawn. Overlapping spike peptides of SARS-CoV-2, HCoV-NL63, HCoV-OC43 and HCoV-229E were used, and cells were stimulated with them. General study findings and limits: Reactive clonotype counts went from median around 20 after infection to 35 to 40 after vaccination, nonsignificantly.

Germline V lookup: CDR1 LNHDA, CDR2 SQIVND (reference sequence). This CDR3 is built from 15 residues. The junction had 11 bases not matched to a gene; V was cut back by 6 bases and J by 4 bases. Treatment reported: approximately nine-day PBMC culture with coronavirus spike peptide pools or control peptides (ViraFEST assay). Sample: CD4+ T cells from blood, cultured in vitro, taken after SARS-CoV-2 vaccination. The chain carries TRBV19 and TRBJ1-1; TRBD1 aligns across 7 bases. The clonotype originates from a human donor who had recovered from COVID-19. CDR3 DNA sequence: TGTGCCAGTAGCCGGTACAAAGGGGGCGGCACTGAAGCTTTCTTT. The encoded protein is CASSRYKGGGTEAFF.